Listed below are T cell receptor beta chains from one sample, sequenced in a study of blood T cell repertoires in COVID-19. TCRdb keeps only in-frame clones here, not all; method: immunoSEQ multiplex PCR. The sample consists of approximately 190,000 clones, roughly 82% of them appearing once. The sample taken for sequencing was peripheral blood. Receptors were obtained from a woman between 55 and 75 years old with COVID-19, enrolled during active disease. Both conserved end residues are part of each CDR3. Fields, in order: V gene, clone size, J gene, D gene, CDR3 DNA, CDR3 protein. A D gene is named only where the DNA matches it firmly. Rows may omit the clone size; those that give it use once, few, many or a size class.

TRBV5-1	.	TRBJ2-5	TRBD2	TGCGCCAGCAGTCCCGGGCCTAGCGGGGGGGAAGAGACCCAGTACTTC	CASSPGPSGGEETQYF
TRBV5-1	.	TRBJ1-1	.	TGCGCCAGCAGCCCAATTAACGGGGGGAGCACTGAAGCTTTCTTT	CASSPINGGSTEAFF
TRBV5-1	.	TRBJ2-3	TRBD2	TGCGCCAGCAGCCCCGAGGGTAGCGGGGGGCCCCCTAGCACAGATACGCAGTATTTT	CASSPEGSGGPPSTDTQYF
TRBV27	.	TRBJ1-2	.	TGTGCCAGCAGTCCGCGGCCGACAGGCGGTGGCTACACCTTC	CASSPRPTGGGYTF
TRBV28	.	TRBJ2-5	TRBD1	TGTGCCAGCAGTCCCCGGCTAGGCACAGGGGGTGAACTCCAAGAGACCCAGTACTTC	CASSPRLGTGGELQETQYF
TRBV6-9	few	TRBJ1-6	.	TGTGCCAGCAGCCATTGGCGGGATGGGCCCTATAATTCACCCCTCCACTTT	CASSHWRDGPYNSPLHF
TRBV19	.	TRBJ2-7	.	TGTGCCAGTAGTCCCGTGAGGCTAGTTGAACCCTACGAGCAGTACTTC	CASSPVRLVEPYEQYF
TRBV4-1	.	TRBJ2-7	TRBD2	TGCGCCAGCAGCCAAGATCCGGGACTAGCGGCTTCCTACGAGCAGTACTTC	CASSQDPGLAASYEQYF
TRBV4-2	.	TRBJ2-3	.	TGTGCCAGCAGCCAAGACGGTAATCAGTATTTT	CASSQDGNQYF
TRBV5-1	.	TRBJ2-3	.	TGCGCCAGCAGCTCCAGATCAGATACGCAGTATTTT	CASSSRSDTQYF
TRBV28	.	TRBJ1-5	.	TGTGCCAGCAGTTTAAACAGTGGTAGCAATCAGCCCCAGCATTTT	CASSLNSGSNQPQHF
TRBV28	many	TRBJ2-7	TRBD2	TGTGCCAGCAGTCCCGTAGGACTAGCGGGAGGGAAGAGCTCCTACGAGCAGTACTTC	CASSPVGLAGGKSSYEQYF
TRBV5-4	.	TRBJ1-4	.	TGTGCCAGCAGCTTGGAAGGGAGGGGTGAAAAACTGTTTTTT	CASSLEGRGEKLFF
TRBV21-1	.	TRBJ2-7	.	TGTGCCAGCACCCTAACCGACTGCCCTAACTACGAGCAGTACTTC	CASTLTDCPNYEQYF
TRBV19	.	TRBJ1-5	.	TGTGCCAGCAGGGGATCCCGGGTCAATCAGCCCCAGCATTTT	CASRGSRVNQPQHF
TRBV5-4	once	TRBJ2-3	TRBD2	TGTGCCAGCAGCGGGGGGACTAGCGCCCGCACAGATACGCAGTATTTT	CASSGGTSARTDTQYF
TRBV3-1/TRBV3-2	few	TRBJ1-1	.	TGTGCCAGCAGCCATACAGAGAACACTGAAGCTTTCTTT	CASSHTENTEAFF
TRBV7-2	.	TRBJ2-7	TRBD2	TGTGCCAGCAGCTTAGGGTGGGAGGGCAGCTACGAGCAGTACTTC	CASSLGWEGSYEQYF
TRBV5-6	.	TRBJ1-1	TRBD1	TGTGCCAGCAGCCCTCGGACAGGGGAATACACTGAAGCTTTCTTT	CASSPRTGEYTEAFF
TRBV24-1	.	TRBJ2-2	TRBD1	TGTGCCACCAGTGACTATGGACAGGGCATGAGCGGGGAGCTGTTTTTT	CATSDYGQGMSGELFF
TRBV4-1	.	TRBJ2-5	TRBD2	TGCGCCAGCAGCCAGCCCGGACTAGCGGGGAGGGAGACCCAGTACTTC	CASSQPGLAGRETQYF
TRBV3-1/TRBV3-2	.	TRBJ2-5	.	TGTGCCAGCAGCCAAGGGCGGACTACACGAGAGACCCAGTACTTC	CASSQGRTTRETQYF
TRBV7-3	once	TRBJ2-2	TRBD2	TGTGCCAGCAGCGTGGGGACTAGCGGGAGTGGTAGCGGGGAGCTGTTTTTT	CASSVGTSGSGSGELFF
TRBV7-9	.	TRBJ1-2	.	TGTGCCAGCAGCTTACGAACAGGGACCGATGGCTACACCTTC	CASSLRTGTDGYTF
TRBV19	once	TRBJ1-2	.	TGTGCCAGTAGTATTCGGGCAGGGTCTAACTATGGCTACACCTTC	CASSIRAGSNYGYTF
TRBV20-1	.	TRBJ2-5	.	TGCAGTGCTAGTAGGTCTAGTGGCGTAGAGACCCAGTACTTC	CSASRSSGVETQYF
TRBV28	.	TRBJ1-1	.	TGTGCCAGCAGTAGGCAGGGAAGGGACACTGAAGCTTTCTTT	CASSRQGRDTEAFF
TRBV5-8	.	TRBJ2-7	.	TGTGCCAGCAGCTTGTATGGGAGCCACGAGCAGTACTTC	CASSLYGSHEQYF
TRBV18	.	TRBJ1-2	TRBD1	TGTGCCAGCTCACCATCCTGGGGCAGGGGGGCCTATGGCTACACCTTC	CASSPSWGRGAYGYTF
TRBV9	.	TRBJ2-1	TRBD2	TGTGCCAGCAGCGTAGGCGGGAGCCTCTCCTACAATGAGCAGTTCTTC	CASSVGGSLSYNEQFF
TRBV28	once	TRBJ1-2	TRBD1	TGTGCCAGCAGACCTCCGGGACAGGTCTATGGCTACACCTTC	CASRPPGQVYGYTF
TRBV28	.	TRBJ2-1	TRBD2	TGTGCCAGCAGTCCTTTGGACCCCGCTGCGGGGGGGCTTAGCAATGAGCAGTTCTTC	CASSPLDPAAGGLSNEQFF
TRBV7-9	.	TRBJ2-1	.	TGTGCCAGCAGCCGGGTACAGTACAACAGGGATGAGCAGTTCTTC	CASSRVQYNRDEQFF
TRBV5-3	.	TRBJ1-6	TRBD1	TGTGCCAGAAGTTTTGACAGGGAGACGAATTCACCCCTCCACTTT	CARSFDRETNSPLHF
TRBV30	.	TRBJ2-6	.	TGTGCCTGGAGCCCCGTCAACGTCCTGACTTTC	CAWSPVNVLTF
TRBV19	.	TRBJ1-4	.	TGTGCCAGTAGTAGGACTCAGGGGCCGGGTAATGAAAAACTGTTTTTT	CASSRTQGPGNEKLFF
TRBV4-2	.	TRBJ2-5	TRBD1	TGTGCCAGCAGCCAGAAGACAGGGGGCTCTGGCGAGACCCAGTACTTC	CASSQKTGGSGETQYF
TRBV9	.	TRBJ1-2	.	TGTGCCAGCAGCGGAAAATACAGGGAATTAAGCTTC	CASSGKYRELSF
TRBV11-2	.	TRBJ1-4	TRBD1	TGTGCCAGCAGCTCCGGGACAGGGTGGGGAGGGTCAACTAATGAAAAACTGTTTTTT	CASSSGTGWGGSTNEKLFF
TRBV6-5	.	TRBJ1-1	TRBD1	TGTGCCAGCAGTCGAGATGGACAGGGGAACACTGAAGCTTTCTTT	CASSRDGQGNTEAFF
TRBV7-9	.	TRBJ1-1	TRBD1	TGTGCCAGCAGCTCGGGACAGCACACTGAAGCTTTCTTT	CASSSGQHTEAFF
TRBV3-1/TRBV3-2	.	TRBJ2-7	.	TGTGCCAGCAGCCCCAATGGAGGAAAGTTCCCCGAGCAGTACTTC	CASSPNGGKFPEQYF
TRBV19	.	TRBJ1-1	TRBD1	TGTGCCAGTAGTCTTCTAAGGGACAGAAACACTGAAGCTTTCTTT	CASSLLRDRNTEAFF
TRBV6-5	.	TRBJ2-1	TRBD2	TGTGCCAGCAGTTACAGGGGACTAGTCGATGAGCAGTTCTTC	CASSYRGLVDEQFF
TRBV5-1	.	TRBJ1-3	TRBD1	TGCGCCAGCAGCTCTCAGGGGGTAGAAGGAAACACCATATATTTT	CASSSQGVEGNTIYF
TRBV7-9	.	TRBJ1-1	TRBD1	TGTGCCAGCAGCCCCAAGGACAGGTGGAACACTGAAGCTTTCTTT	CASSPKDRWNTEAFF
TRBV2	.	TRBJ2-5	TRBD2	TGTGCCAGCACAGCTAGCGGGAGCCAAGAGACCCAGTACTTC	CASTASGSQETQYF